What follows are 20 T cell receptor beta chains derived from one specimen sequenced in a study of response to subunit inactivated influenza vaccine. TCRdb ran MiXCR on the RT-PCR reads and lists one entry per CDR3 protein. The sample records about half a million distinct CDR3 sequences, approximately 7.7% being singletons. Sequenced material: PBMCs from blood, taken roughly 24 months after vaccination. Receptors originate from a man aged 45-69 years who received an inactivated influenza vaccine.

In its sample, this clonotype was seen many times. The CDR3 protein is CSVEEGASYGYTF. DNA of the CDR3: TGCAGCGTTGAAGAGGGGGCCAGCTATGGCTACACCTTC. The chain links TRBV29-1 to TRBJ1-2; D perhaps matches TRBD1 (6 bases). From germline, CDR1 is SQVTM and CDR2 ANQGSEA. There are 13 residues in the CDR3. The V end lost 0 bases, the J end lost 4 bases, and 9 bases lay between the germline ends.

In this sample, this clonotype turned up many times. This chain's CDR3 is CASSFFGGGNQPQHF. As DNA, the CDR3 is TGTGCCAGCAGTTTTTTCGGCGGGGGGAATCAGCCCCAGCATTTT. V is TRBV12-3 or TRBV12-4 and J is TRBJ1-5, with D possibly TRBD1 on 5 matching bases. This CDR3 is built from 15 residues. Trimming stripped 3 bases from V and 4 bases from J, with 13 bases between.

This clonotype came up many times. The chain uses TRBV6-1 and TRBJ1-2; no clear D. The CDR3 sequence is 14 residues long. The V gene's germline CDR1 is MNHNS and CDR2 SASEGT. The V end lost 5 bases, the J end lost 2 bases, and 12 bases lay between the germline ends. CDR3 in amino acids: CASSPGLKNYGYTF. The DNA of the CDR3 is TGTGCCAGCAGTCCCGGACTGAAAAACTATGGCTACACCTTC.

The chain combines TRBV7-9 with TRBJ2-2; D gene uncertain. Germline-derived CDR1 and CDR2 are SEHNR and FQNEAQ (reference sequence). The V gene lost 4 bases and the J gene lost 4 bases, with 4 bases spanning the gap. The CDR3 is made up of 12 amino acids. CDR3 sequence: CASSSITGELFF. CDR3 bases: TGTGCCAGCAGCTCCATCACCGGGGAGCTGTTTTTT.

The chain combines TRBV5-6 with TRBJ2-3; TRBD2 matches at 7 bases. V shed 0 bases, J shed 2 bases, and the junction held 3 bases outside the gene matches. CDR1 and CDR2 from the germline V gene are SGHDT and YYEEEE. The CDR3 covers 15 residues. The CDR3 here is CASSLEAGDTDTQYF. In DNA, the CDR3 is TGTGCCAGCAGCTTGGAGGCGGGGGACACAGATACGCAGTATTTT.

This clonotype has only a few counts. The V gene is TRBV20-1, the J gene TRBJ1-5, with TRBD1 matching over 7 bases. This CDR3 contains 12 residues. Germline assignment: CDR1 DFQATT and CDR2 SNEGSKA (reference sequence). After removal of 5 bases from V and 6 bases from J, the junction contained 4 bases not matched to a gene. CDR3 residues: CSAWDRGQPQHF. The CDR3 DNA is TGCAGTGCTTGGGACAGAGGTCAGCCCCAGCATTTT.

At least ten counts were recorded for this clonotype. This rearrangement joins TRBV19 to TRBJ2-2, with unresolved D. CDR1 LNHDA and CDR2 SQIVND come from the germline V gene (reference sequence). V was cut by 3 bases and J by 5 bases, with 1 base left in between. The CDR3 sequence is 11 residues long. In DNA, the CDR3 is TGTGCCAGTAGTATGACCGGGGAGCTGTTTTTT. Encoded protein: CASSMTGELFF.

This clonotype has more than one count but fewer than ten. The rearrangement uses TRBV7-8 and TRBJ2-7, with 7 bases aligning to TRBD1. Germline V gene sequence: CDR1 SGHVS, CDR2 FQNEAQ. V shed 5 bases, J shed 5 bases, and the junction held 12 bases outside the gene matches. The CDR3 is 15 amino acids. As DNA, the CDR3 is TGTGCCAGCAGCAGAGACAGGGTCCCCGGCCACGAGCAGTACTTC. It codes for CASSRDRVPGHEQYF.

Ten or more counts support this clonotype. The rearrangement links TRBV6-2 or TRBV6-3 to TRBJ2-4; the D is unclear. This CDR3 region has 15 residues. V lost 5 bases and J 0 bases, leaving 11 bases between the germline ends. The germline CDR1 and CDR2 sequences are MNHEY and SVGEGT. The CDR3 reads CASSRPGLAKNIQYF. CDR3 DNA: TGTGCCAGCAGTAGACCGGGTCTAGCCAAAAACATTCAGTACTTC.

The chain uses TRBV3-1 and TRBJ2-2; 8 bases map to TRBD2. CDR3 length: 15 residues. In germline, CDR1 is LGHDT, CDR2 YNNKEL (reference sequence). V shed 7 bases, J shed 1 base, and the junction held 5 bases outside the gene matches. CDR3 region: CASNLAGKNTGELFF. DNA for the CDR3: TGTGCCAGCAACTTAGCGGGGAAGAACACCGGGGAGCTGTTTTTT.

This clonotype was counted many times. The V call is TRBV7-2, the J call TRBJ2-4; D uncertain. The CDR3 is 13 residues long. The germline gives CDR1 SGHTA, CDR2 FQGNSA. V was clipped by 4 bases and J by 0 bases, with 4 bases between them. CDR3 nucleotides: TGTGCCAGCAGCTGGACAGCCAAAAACATTCAGTACTTC. This translates into CASSWTAKNIQYF.

This clonotype has a count of ten or more. This rearrangement joins TRBV3-1 to TRBJ2-4, with 9 bases aligning to TRBD1. Germline CDR1 LGHDT, CDR2 YNNKEL (reference sequence). Trimming at V came to 4 bases and at J to 7 bases, leaving 8 bases not matched to a gene. This CDR3 is built from 15 residues. CDR3 residues: CASSRLGTGSNIQYF. The CDR3 DNA reads TGTGCCAGCAGCCGCCTGGGGACAGGGTCTAACATTCAGTACTTC.

The chain has TRBV18 and TRBJ2-6; 9 positions agree with TRBD1. The V segment lost 4 bases and the J segment 2 bases; nucleotides outside the gene matches: 6. This CDR3 has 17 residues. Germline assignment: CDR1 KGHSH and CDR2 LQKENI. The CDR3 is CASSQTGGGPGANVLTF. CDR3 DNA: TGTGCCAGCTCACAGACAGGGGGAGGTCCTGGGGCCAACGTCCTGACTTTC.

The sample holds many counts of this clonotype. This rearrangement joins TRBV10-3 to TRBJ2-3, with D possibly TRBD1 on 7 matching bases. Germline V gene sequence: CDR1 ENHRY, CDR2 SYGVKD. There are 15 residues in the CDR3. Trimming pared 5 bases from V and 2 bases from J, leaving 14 bases between. The CDR3 bases are TGTGCCATCAGTACCGCGGGACAGTCCACAGATACGCAGTATTTT. Amino acid sequence: CAISTAGQSTDTQYF.

V usage is TRBV7-9 and J usage is TRBJ1-4; 7 bases fit TRBD1. The germline V gene encodes CDR1 SEHNR and CDR2 FQNEAQ (reference sequence). The CDR3 runs 15 residues. V lost 4 bases and J lost 4; bases outside the gene matches: 6. The CDR3 spells CASSSHRGSNEKLFF. The CDR3 DNA follows: TGTGCCAGCAGCTCCCACAGGGGAAGTAATGAAAAACTGTTTTTT. The entire variable domain, with the rest obtained from reference TRBV7-9 and TRBJ1-4, is as follows: DTGVSQNPRHKITKRGQNVTFRCDPISEHNRLYWYRQTLGQGPEFLTYFQNEAQLEKSRLLSDRFSAERPKGSFSTLEIQRTEQGDSAMYLCASSSHRGSNEKLFFGSGTQLSVL.

V and J are TRBV29-1 and TRBJ1-1; D not resolved. In germline, CDR1 is SQVTM, CDR2 ANQGSEA. The V end lost 6 bases, the J end lost 0 bases, and 5 bases lay between the germline ends. This CDR3 is 11 amino acids long. CDR3 amino acids: CSVTLNTEAFF. CDR3 DNA: TGCAGCGTGACGCTGAACACTGAAGCTTTCTTT.

This clonotype was counted between two and nine times. This sequence joins TRBV7-2 and TRBJ1-5; 9 bases are shared with TRBD1. The CDR3 is 16 amino acids. With 5 bases clipped from V and 6 bases from J, the junction kept 11 bases outside the gene matches. Germline V lookup: CDR1 SGHTA, CDR2 FQGNSA. The CDR3 nucleotides are TGTGCCAGCAGCCCCCCGGGGGGACAGGGAGGTCAGCCCCAGCATTTT. Its translation: CASSPPGGQGGQPQHF.

This clonotype was found many times. This chain connects TRBV12-3 or TRBV12-4 to TRBJ1-3; D ambiguous. CDR3 length equals 12 residues. V lost 6 bases to trimming and J lost 4 bases, with 7 bases between them. This CDR3 is CASSQLGNTIYF. In DNA form, the CDR3 reads TGTGCCAGCAGCCAACTAGGAAACACCATATATTTT.

Only a few counts were recorded for this clonotype. The chain has TRBV5-1 and TRBJ2-5, with 9 positions matching TRBD1. CDR3 length equals 15 residues. Per the germline V gene, CDR1 is SGHRS and CDR2 is YFSETQ. Trimming at V came to 4 bases and at J to 11 bases, leaving 15 bases not matched to a gene. The CDR3 is CASSGLTGGAVSQYF. DNA for the CDR3: TGCGCCAGCAGCGGGCTAACAGGGGGCGCAGTATCACAGTACTTC.

The CDR3 sequence: CASSDGTGISYEQYF. CDR3 bases: TGCGCCAGCAGCGACGGGACAGGGATCTCCTACGAGCAGTACTTC. The V and J genes are TRBV5-1 and TRBJ2-7; 9 nucleotides agree with TRBD1. With V trimmed by 4 bases and J by 0 bases, 5 bases remained unmatched. CDR3 length equals 15 residues. In germline, CDR1 is SGHRS, CDR2 YFSETQ.